These 11 T cell receptor beta chains share one sample of origin, sequenced in a study of blood T cell repertoires in COVID-19. Profiling relied on immunoSEQ multiplex PCR, and the TCRdb table lists in-frame clones only, not all of them. The top ten clones hold 2.5% to 3% of a sample with fewer than 55,000 clones, approximately 80% of them seen once. Source material: peripheral blood. These TCRs come from a woman in her sixties with acute or convalescent COVID-19.

Details on this clone: Other DNA sequences within the sample encode an identical CDR3. The gene calls are TRBV29-1 and TRBJ1-5, with 8 bases lining up with TRBD1. This CDR3 contains 13 residues. V gave up 5 bases and J gave up 3 bases; unmatched junction bases: 3. Germline values: CDR1 SQVTM, CDR2 ANQGSEA. CDR3 coding DNA: TGCAGCGTTCGGACAGGGATCAATCAGCCCCAGCATTTT. It codes for CSVRTGINQPQHF. Filled out from reference TRBV29-1 and TRBJ1-5, the complete variable domain reads SAVISQKPSRDICQRGTSLTIQCQVDSQVTMMFWYRQQPGQSLTLIATANQGSEATYESGFVIDKFPISRPNLTFSTLTVSNMSPEDSSIYLCSVRTGINQPQHFGDGTRLSIL.

This chain joins TRBV19 and TRBJ1-5, with 7 bases identical to TRBD1. Germline lookup yields CDR1 LNHDA and CDR2 SQIVND (reference sequence). The CDR3 length is 16 residues. Trimming at V came to 5 bases and at J to 4 bases, leaving 11 bases not matched to a gene. CDR3 loop: CASSALYRDRNQPQHF. CDR3 sequence (DNA): TGTGCCAGTAGTGCCTTATACCGGGACAGAAATCAGCCCCAGCATTTT.

The J gene is TRBJ2-1, the V gene TRBV10-3, with 14 bases fitting TRBD2. Germline CDR1 is ENHRY and CDR2 is SYGVKD. The CDR3 totals 15 residues. The junction had 4 bases not matched to a gene; V was cut back by 3 bases and J by 9 bases. The CDR3 protein is CAISERLAGGGEQFF. The CDR3 nucleotides are TGTGCCATCAGTGAACGACTAGCGGGAGGGGGTGAGCAGTTCTTC.

This chain joins TRBV5-1 and TRBJ2-1; D call uncertain. Germline loops: CDR1 SGHRS, CDR2 YFSETQ. The V gene lost 4 bases and the J gene lost 6 bases, with 8 bases spanning the gap. There are 12 residues in the CDR3. This CDR3 is CASSRSTNEQFF. The CDR3 coding sequence is TGCGCCAGCAGCCGGTCCACCAATGAGCAGTTCTTC.

This clone was seen only once. J is TRBJ1-3 and V is TRBV30; D is possibly TRBD1 (5 bases). Germline loops: CDR1 GTSNPN, CDR2 SVGIG (reference sequence). The germline V and J ends were trimmed by 7 bases and 0 bases, with 10 bases remaining between them. The CDR3 has 13 amino acids. In nucleotides, the CDR3 is TGTGCCTTGACAGTAGGCTCTGGAAACACCATATATTTT. It codes for CALTVGSGNTIYF.

The V gene is TRBV28, the J gene TRBJ1-5, with D perhaps TRBD1 (5 bases). Trimming took 5 bases from V and 4 from J, leaving 9 bases between them. The CDR3 has 13 amino acids. The V gene's germline CDR1 is MDHEN and CDR2 SYDVKM. The CDR3 loop is CASSPNRNQPQHF. CDR3 nucleotide sequence: TGTGCCAGCAGTCCCAACAGGAATCAGCCCCAGCATTTT. Using reference TRBV28 and TRBJ1-5 for the parts outside the CDR3, the full variable domain is DVKVTQSSRYLVKRTGEKVFLECVQDMDHENMFWYRQDPGLGLRLIYFSYDVKMKEKGDIPEGYSVSREKKERFSLILESASTNQTSMYLCASSPNRNQPQHFGDGTRLSIL.

The chain recombines TRBV2 with TRBJ1-5; D is possibly TRBD1 (6 bases). Deletions cut 2 bases from V and 6 bases from J, with 14 bases between. The CDR3 is 15 residues long. The germline CDR1 and CDR2 sequences are SNHLY and FYNNEI. DNA for the CDR3: TGTGCCAGCAGTGAAACTGCAGGGGCGAGTCAGCCCCAGCATTTT. It is translated as CASSETAGASQPQHF.

The rearrangement joins TRBV28 to TRBJ1-2; D unresolved. This CDR3 is 14 amino acids long. Deletions cut 2 bases from V and 1 base from J, with 8 bases between. The V gene's germline CDR1 is MDHEN and CDR2 SYDVKM. The DNA for the CDR3 is TGTGCCAGCAGTTTAGGCCGGGTTAACTATGGCTACACCTTC. Amino acids: CASSLGRVNYGYTF.

This chain links TRBV25-1 with TRBJ2-4, with 7 bases aligning to TRBD1. CDR1 and CDR2 (germline): MGHDK, SYGVNS. The CDR3 runs 17 residues. Unmatched junction bases numbered 10, after V lost 5 bases and J lost 0 bases. Written as DNA, the CDR3 is TGTGCCAGCAGTCAGTGGGACAGCTCTTTAGCCAAAAACATTCAGTACTTC. This gives the protein CASSQWDSSLAKNIQYF.

This clone was seen just once. The rearrangement links TRBV29-1 to TRBJ1-1; TRBD1 matches at 7 bases. After removal of 4 bases from V and 4 bases from J, the junction contained 6 bases not matched to a gene. Germline V gene data show CDR1 as SQVTM and CDR2 as ANQGSEA. The CDR3 loop spans 13 amino acids. The CDR3 region is CSVGGGRRTEAFF. The CDR3 nucleotides read TGCAGCGTTGGAGGGGGCCGTCGCACTGAAGCTTTCTTT.

This chain links TRBV10-1 with TRBJ2-2, with unresolved D. This CDR3 comprises 13 residues. V was cut by 5 bases and J by 6 bases, with 10 bases left in between. Germline V lookup: CDR1 WNHNN, CDR2 SYGVQD (reference sequence). CDR3 protein: CASSSAHSGELFF. In nucleotides, the CDR3 is TGCGCCAGCAGTTCTGCGCATTCCGGGGAGCTGTTTTTT.